Listed here are 15 T cell receptor beta chains from one sample, sequenced in a study of a mutant IDH1 vaccine in newly diagnosed glioma. What these receptors recognize is not known. Indicated time point: week 5, during vaccination. Every vaccine dose comprised 300 ug of mutant IDH1 20-mer peptide plus topical imiquimod. Using immunoSEQ multiplex PCR, the repertoire was profiled, and TCRdb retains in-frame clones only, with some absent. Of tens of thousands of clones in the sample, about three quarters are singletons; the top ten hold 1.8%. This specimen consisted of PBMCs, obtained from a glioma patient whose treatment included an IDH1 peptide vaccine. All receptors derive from a woman aged 40 to 50 with glioma.

V is TRBV2 and J is TRBJ1-6; TRBD1 matches 8 bases. The CDR3 runs 13 residues. From germline, CDR1 is SNHLY and CDR2 FYNNEI. V lost 6 bases to trimming and J lost 9 bases; unmatched junction nucleotides: 4. The CDR3 sequence: CASSRTGTSPLHF. The CDR3 DNA reads TGTGCCAGCAGCCGGACAGGGACTTCACCCCTCCACTTT.

Only one count was recorded for this clone. The chain is built from TRBV19 and TRBJ1-1; TRBD1 agrees at 11 bases. CDR1 and CDR2 from the germline V gene are LNHDA and SQIVND (reference sequence). Trimming took 6 bases from V and 2 from J; bases not matched to a gene: 5. The CDR3 runs to 15 residues. The CDR3 DNA follows: TGTGCCAGTAGCAGGACAGGGGGCTCAAACACTGAAGCTTTCTTT. Its protein is CASSRTGGSNTEAFF.

CDR3 coding DNA: TGTGCCAGCAGCTTGTTATTCGATCAGCCCCAGCATTTT. This codes for CASSLLFDQPQHF. The chain carries TRBV5-5 and TRBJ1-5; the D is unclear. Per germline, CDR1 SGHKS and CDR2 YYEKEE (reference sequence). The ends were cut back, 1 base at V and 5 bases at J, with 7 bases in the middle. The CDR3 totals 13 residues.

J is TRBJ2-3 and V is TRBV19; tentative D call: TRBD2 (5 bases). The CDR3 consists of 14 residues. The V and J ends lost 10 bases and 1 base respectively, with 15 bases between them. From germline, CDR1 is LNHDA and CDR2 SQIVND (reference sequence). CDR3 nucleotide sequence: TGTGCCACCAGTTTGCGGGCACGCACAGATACGCAGTATTTT. Amino acids: CATSLRARTDTQYF.

This chain joins TRBV14 and TRBJ1-2; TRBD1 aligns across 8 bases. The CDR3 is made up of 18 amino acids. Germline V gives CDR1 SGHDN, CDR2 FVKESK. The ends lost 4 bases at V and 1 base at J; junction bases unmatched: 14. CDR3 region: CASSPKRGQASLNYGYTF. The CDR3 nucleotides are TGTGCCAGCAGCCCCAAAAGGGGACAGGCCTCTCTTAACTATGGCTACACCTTC.

CDR3 sequence (DNA): TGTGCCAGCAGGCCCTCCCCCGGGACAGCTTCCTACGAGCAGTACTTC. It translates to CASRPSPGTASYEQYF. J is TRBJ2-7 and V is TRBV27, with TRBD1 matching 7 bases. Germline assignment: CDR1 MNHEY and CDR2 SMNVEV (reference sequence). The length of the CDR3 is 16 residues. The V and J ends lost 6 bases and 1 base, in that order; junction bases with no gene match: 12.

This clone was found once. The chain has TRBV6-5 and TRBJ2-1, with TRBD1 identical over 8 bases. This CDR3 spans 15 amino acids. The germline gives CDR1 MNHEY, CDR2 SVGAGI. The V gene end was trimmed by 6 bases and the J gene end by 3 bases; junction bases not matched to a gene: 7. CDR3 bases: TGTGCCAGCAGGTTTGGACAGGGCGTCTACAATGAGCAGTTCTTC. The encoded protein is CASRFGQGVYNEQFF.

The chain combines TRBV18 with TRBJ1-2; 9 bases are shared with TRBD1. V shed 1 base, J shed 2 bases, and the junction held 8 bases outside the gene matches. Germline values: CDR1 KGHSH, CDR2 LQKENI. This CDR3 has 17 amino acids. The CDR3 loop is CASSPLQTGTGNYGYTF. The DNA of the CDR3 is TGTGCCAGCTCACCACTTCAGACCGGGACAGGGAACTATGGCTACACCTTC.

The genes are TRBV19 and TRBJ2-7, with D maybe TRBD2 (6 bases). Germline values: CDR1 LNHDA, CDR2 SQIVND (reference sequence). This CDR3 region has 15 residues. Trimming stripped 6 bases from V and 1 base from J, with 16 bases between. CDR3 DNA: TGTGCCAGTAGCTGGGACTCCAGAGCATCCTACGAGCAGTACTTC. Protein sequence: CASSWDSRASYEQYF.

The CDR3 spells CASRGTSGGQETQYF. As DNA, the CDR3 is TGTGCCAGCAGGGGGACTAGCGGGGGCCAAGAGACCCAGTACTTC. This chain connects TRBV2 to TRBJ2-5, with 14 bases identical to TRBD2. This CDR3 comprises 15 residues. V gave up 6 bases and J gave up 1 base; unmatched junction bases: 1. The germline gives CDR1 SNHLY, CDR2 FYNNEI.

V usage is TRBV5-5 and J usage is TRBJ1-1; D is unresolved. The CDR3 runs 16 residues. With 4 bases removed from V and 2 bases from J, the gap between germline ends came to 18 bases. Per germline, CDR1 SGHKS and CDR2 YYEKEE (reference sequence). The CDR3 coding sequence is TGTGCCAGCAGCCTCCGGGCCATCATCGCTAACACTGAAGCTTTCTTT. The encoded protein is CASSLRAIIANTEAFF. The full variable domain, rest sourced from reference TRBV5-5 and TRBJ1-1, is DAGVTQSPTHLIKTRGQQVTLRCSPISGHKSVSWYQQVLGQGPQFIFQYYEKEERGRGNFPDRFSARQFPNYSSELNVNALLLGDSALYLCASSLRAIIANTEAFFGQGTRLTVV.

The chain carries TRBV27 and TRBJ2-7; D assignment may be TRBD1 or TRBD2 (6 bases each). This CDR3 has 13 amino acids. Germline assignment: CDR1 MNHEY and CDR2 SMNVEV (reference sequence). Trimming left V 6 bases short and J 7 bases short, with 16 bases between. This CDR3 reads CASRTWGAREQYF. DNA of the CDR3: TGTGCCAGCAGGACGTGGGGGGCTAGAGAGCAGTACTTC.

This chain links TRBV7-9 with TRBJ2-2; 9 positions match TRBD1. V trimming: 5 bases; J trimming: 3 bases; junction bases outside the gene matches: 4. Germline loops: CDR1 SEHNR, CDR2 FQNEAQ (reference sequence). This CDR3 is built from 15 residues. This CDR3 is CASSADRGDTGELFF. The DNA for the CDR3 is TGTGCCAGCAGCGCGGACAGGGGTGACACCGGGGAGCTGTTTTTT.

The chain links TRBV2 to TRBJ2-5, with 9 bases lining up with TRBD2. The V and J ends lost 7 bases and 1 base, in that order; junction bases with no gene match: 7. Germline lookup yields CDR1 SNHLY and CDR2 FYNNEI. The CDR3 spans 15 residues. The CDR3 nucleotides are TGTGCCAGCAATCCCCTAGCGGGGACCCAAGAGACCCAGTACTTC. Its protein is CASNPLAGTQETQYF.

This clone was counted between two and nine times. The chain couples TRBV27 to TRBJ2-2; no reliable D call. CDR3 length: 14 amino acids. CDR1 and CDR2 from the germline V gene are MNHEY and SMNVEV (reference sequence). Trimming took off 3 bases at V and 5 bases at J, with 10 bases between the two ends. This CDR3 is CASSLGWGTGELFF. The CDR3 region has the DNA TGTGCCAGCAGTTTGGGGTGGGGTACCGGGGAGCTGTTTTTT.